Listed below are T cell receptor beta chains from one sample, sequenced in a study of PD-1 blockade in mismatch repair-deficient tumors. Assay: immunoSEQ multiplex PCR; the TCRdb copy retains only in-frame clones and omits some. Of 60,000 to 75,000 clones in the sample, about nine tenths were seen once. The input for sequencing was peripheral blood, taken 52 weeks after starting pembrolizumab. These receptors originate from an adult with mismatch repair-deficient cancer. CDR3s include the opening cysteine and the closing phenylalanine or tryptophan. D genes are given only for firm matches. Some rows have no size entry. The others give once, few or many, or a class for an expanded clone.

cdr3_nt: TGTGCCAGCAGCACAACTAAGGGTCCCTCCTACGAGCAGTACTTC
cdr3_aa: CASSTTKGPSYEQYF
v_call: TRBV5-8
j_call: TRBJ2-7
clone_size: few
d_call: NA

cdr3_nt: TGTGCCAGCTCACCTCTAGCGTCAGAGACCCAGTACTTC
cdr3_aa: CASSPLASETQYF
v_call: TRBV18
j_call: TRBJ2-5
clone_size: NA
d_call: NA

cdr3_nt: TGTGCCAGTAGTAACGGATTGAACACTGAAGCTTTCTTT
cdr3_aa: CASSNGLNTEAFF
v_call: TRBV19
j_call: TRBJ1-1
clone_size: NA
d_call: NA

cdr3_nt: TGTGCCAGCAGTGTAGGGCAGGGCACAGATACGCAGTATTTT
cdr3_aa: CASSVGQGTDTQYF
v_call: TRBV6-6
j_call: TRBJ2-3
clone_size: few
d_call: NA

cdr3_nt: TGTGCCAGCAGTTTTTCCCTCCTCCCTCGGGCCCAGTACTTC
cdr3_aa: CASSFSLLPRAQYF
v_call: TRBV28
j_call: TRBJ2-5
clone_size: NA
d_call: NA

cdr3_nt: TGTGCCAGCAGTTCCGGGACAAGATACGAGCAGTACTTC
cdr3_aa: CASSSGTRYEQYF
v_call: TRBV27
j_call: TRBJ2-7
clone_size: NA
d_call: NA

cdr3_nt: TGTGCCAGCAGCTTGACAGGGTCTAACTATGGCTACACCTTC
cdr3_aa: CASSLTGSNYGYTF
v_call: TRBV7-9
j_call: TRBJ1-2
clone_size: few
d_call: TRBD1

cdr3_nt: TGTGCCAGCAGCTCCCCAACTTCCGGGAGTAAAAACATTCAGTACTTC
cdr3_aa: CASSSPTSGSKNIQYF
v_call: TRBV7-9
j_call: TRBJ2-4
clone_size: NA
d_call: NA

cdr3_nt: TGTGCCAGCAGTCCCGGACAGATGAACACTGAAGCTTTCTTT
cdr3_aa: CASSPGQMNTEAFF
v_call: TRBV27
j_call: TRBJ1-1
clone_size: NA
d_call: NA

cdr3_nt: TGTGCCAGCAGTTATACGACAGGGGACACTGAAGCTTTCTTT
cdr3_aa: CASSYTTGDTEAFF
v_call: TRBV6-5
j_call: TRBJ1-1
clone_size: NA
d_call: TRBD1

cdr3_nt: TGTGCCAGCAGTGAATGGACTAGCGTAGATACGCAGTATTTT
cdr3_aa: CASSEWTSVDTQYF
v_call: TRBV2
j_call: TRBJ2-3
clone_size: NA
d_call: TRBD2

cdr3_nt: TGTGCCAGCAGCCTCGGGCCAGGGGGGAGGACAGATACGCAGTATTTT
cdr3_aa: CASSLGPGGRTDTQYF
v_call: TRBV28
j_call: TRBJ2-3
clone_size: NA
d_call: NA

cdr3_nt: TGCGCCAGCGGGCCGCCAGGGAATGAGCAGTTCTTC
cdr3_aa: CASGPPGNEQFF
v_call: TRBV4-1
j_call: TRBJ2-1
clone_size: NA
d_call: NA

cdr3_nt: TGTGCCAGCAGCTTGGGCGCGGGGGAGACCCAGTACTTC
cdr3_aa: CASSLGAGETQYF
v_call: TRBV5-4
j_call: TRBJ2-5
clone_size: NA
d_call: NA

cdr3_nt: TGTGCCAGCAGCTTTGGTCGACCCTTAGGGAATGAGCAGTTCTTC
cdr3_aa: CASSFGRPLGNEQFF
v_call: TRBV5-8
j_call: TRBJ2-1
clone_size: once
d_call: NA

cdr3_nt: TGTGCCAGCAGCGGAACCGGGACAGTACAAGAGACCCAGTACTTC
cdr3_aa: CASSGTGTVQETQYF
v_call: TRBV11-1
j_call: TRBJ2-5
clone_size: once
d_call: TRBD1

cdr3_nt: TGTGCCAGCAGCGTAGCCCAGGAAGAGACCCAGTACTTC
cdr3_aa: CASSVAQEETQYF
v_call: TRBV9
j_call: TRBJ2-5
clone_size: NA
d_call: NA

cdr3_nt: TGTGCCAGCAGTGATGGTCCTCCATACTATGGCTACACCTTC
cdr3_aa: CASSDGPPYYGYTF
v_call: TRBV2
j_call: TRBJ1-2
clone_size: NA
d_call: NA

cdr3_nt: TGCAGCGTTGAGAGAACGGTTGAAGAGACCCAGTACTTC
cdr3_aa: CSVERTVEETQYF
v_call: TRBV29-1
j_call: TRBJ2-5
clone_size: NA
d_call: NA

cdr3_nt: TGCGCCACCAGGGTTGGGGGAGGAACTGAAGCTTTCTTT
cdr3_aa: CATRVGGGTEAFF
v_call: TRBV5-1
j_call: TRBJ1-1
clone_size: NA
d_call: NA

cdr3_nt: TGTGCCAGCGGTTTTAAAAACAATGAGCAGTTCTTC
cdr3_aa: CASGFKNNEQFF
v_call: TRBV9
j_call: TRBJ2-1
clone_size: NA
d_call: NA

cdr3_nt: TGCAGCGTTGGAGAAGGGGAGCGGGAAATAGATACGCAGTATTTT
cdr3_aa: CSVGEGEREIDTQYF
v_call: TRBV29-1
j_call: TRBJ2-3
clone_size: NA
d_call: TRBD2

cdr3_nt: TGTGCCAGCTCGCCCGGAACAGGGTTCACCGGGGAGCTGTTTTTT
cdr3_aa: CASSPGTGFTGELFF
v_call: TRBV18
j_call: TRBJ2-2
clone_size: NA
d_call: NA

cdr3_nt: TGTGCCAGCAGCGTACCGGGAGGGTCCGGGGAGCTGTTTTTT
cdr3_aa: CASSVPGGSGELFF
v_call: TRBV9
j_call: TRBJ2-2
clone_size: NA
d_call: TRBD2

cdr3_nt: TGTGCCAGCAGTACCCAGGGGAACTCCTACGAGCAGTACTTC
cdr3_aa: CASSTQGNSYEQYF
v_call: TRBV6-6
j_call: TRBJ2-7
clone_size: few
d_call: NA

cdr3_nt: TGTGCCAGCAGCCCCGGACAGGGGGCGCACGAGCAGTACTTC
cdr3_aa: CASSPGQGAHEQYF
v_call: TRBV6-5
j_call: TRBJ2-7
clone_size: NA
d_call: TRBD1

cdr3_nt: TGCGCCAGCAGCCAACAAGCTGTAGGGGCAGGCTATGGCTACACCTTC
cdr3_aa: CASSQQAVGAGYGYTF
v_call: TRBV4-3
j_call: TRBJ1-2
clone_size: NA
d_call: NA

cdr3_nt: TGCGCCAGCAGCCAAGGGGGGGGAGCCAACGAAGCTTTCTTT
cdr3_aa: CASSQGGGANEAFF
v_call: TRBV4-1
j_call: TRBJ1-1
clone_size: NA
d_call: NA

cdr3_nt: TGTGCCAGCAGTTTAGGAGTGTCCGATACGCAGTATTTT
cdr3_aa: CASSLGVSDTQYF
v_call: TRBV27
j_call: TRBJ2-3
clone_size: NA
d_call: NA

cdr3_nt: TGTGCCTGTGTAAGCACTGAAGCTTTCTTT
cdr3_aa: CACVSTEAFF
v_call: TRBV30
j_call: TRBJ1-1
clone_size: NA
d_call: NA

cdr3_nt: TGTGCCTGGGCTAGCGGGGACGGCTACTATGGCTACACCTTC
cdr3_aa: CAWASGDGYYGYTF
v_call: TRBV30
j_call: TRBJ1-2
clone_size: NA
d_call: NA

cdr3_nt: TGTGCCAGCAGTAACAGACAGGGTCAACACGAGCAGTACTTC
cdr3_aa: CASSNRQGQHEQYF
v_call: TRBV2
j_call: TRBJ2-7
clone_size: once
d_call: TRBD1

cdr3_nt: TGTGCCAGCACCTCTTACGACATGAACACTGAAGCTTTCTTT
cdr3_aa: CASTSYDMNTEAFF
v_call: TRBV5-6
j_call: TRBJ1-1
clone_size: once
d_call: NA

cdr3_nt: TGTGCCAGCAGCCAGACAGGGGGACGGAGTCAGCCCCAGCATTTT
cdr3_aa: CASSQTGGRSQPQHF
v_call: TRBV28
j_call: TRBJ1-5
clone_size: NA
d_call: TRBD1

cdr3_nt: TGTGCCAGCAGCTTTGGCGGGAGGACCCCAGCTGAGCAGTTCTTC
cdr3_aa: CASSFGGRTPAEQFF
v_call: TRBV9
j_call: TRBJ2-1
clone_size: NA
d_call: TRBD2

cdr3_nt: TGTGCCAGCGGGACAGGGACCCCCGCTAATGAAAAACTGTTTTTT
cdr3_aa: CASGTGTPANEKLFF
v_call: TRBV28
j_call: TRBJ1-4
clone_size: NA
d_call: TRBD1

cdr3_nt: TGTGCCAGCAGTTTGAACGGGGGTGAAAAACTGTTTTTT
cdr3_aa: CASSLNGGEKLFF
v_call: TRBV28
j_call: TRBJ1-4
clone_size: NA
d_call: NA

cdr3_nt: TGTGCCAGCTCACCATGGTCTTGGGCGCCGGAGCAGTACTTC
cdr3_aa: CASSPWSWAPEQYF
v_call: TRBV18
j_call: TRBJ2-7
clone_size: NA
d_call: NA

cdr3_nt: TGTGCCAGCAGTGACCCGACGGATTACACTGAAGCTTTCTTT
cdr3_aa: CASSDPTDYTEAFF
v_call: TRBV2
j_call: TRBJ1-1
clone_size: NA
d_call: NA

cdr3_nt: TGTGCCAGCAGCTTGAATGAGCAGTTCTTC
cdr3_aa: CASSLNEQFF
v_call: TRBV5-5
j_call: TRBJ2-1
clone_size: once
d_call: NA

cdr3_nt: TGTGCCAGCAGCCAAGATGGGCGGAACAATGAGCAGTTCTTC
cdr3_aa: CASSQDGRNNEQFF
v_call: TRBV4-2
j_call: TRBJ2-1
clone_size: NA
d_call: NA

cdr3_nt: TGTGCCAGCAGCTTGGGAGGGTACCAAGAGACCCAGTACTTC
cdr3_aa: CASSLGGYQETQYF
v_call: TRBV5-4
j_call: TRBJ2-5
clone_size: NA
d_call: NA

cdr3_nt: TGTGCCAGCAGCTCCGACGATTTTAGGTGGAATGAGCAGTTCTTC
cdr3_aa: CASSSDDFRWNEQFF
v_call: TRBV11-2
j_call: TRBJ2-1
clone_size: NA
d_call: NA

cdr3_nt: TGTGCCAGCAGCTCAGGCCCGAATGTAAGAGCCCAAGAGACCCAGTACTTC
cdr3_aa: CASSSGPNVRAQETQYF
v_call: TRBV7-9
j_call: TRBJ2-5
clone_size: NA
d_call: NA

cdr3_nt: TGTGCCAGCAGCCCTACTAGGAGCTCCTACAATGAGCAGTTCTTC
cdr3_aa: CASSPTRSSYNEQFF
v_call: TRBV11-2
j_call: TRBJ2-1
clone_size: NA
d_call: NA

cdr3_nt: TGTGCCAGCAGCAAACCGGGACAGGCTAATGAGCAGTTCTTC
cdr3_aa: CASSKPGQANEQFF
v_call: TRBV7-9
j_call: TRBJ2-1
clone_size: NA
d_call: TRBD1